This T cell receptor (beta chain) was identified in a study of CD8 T cells in ankylosing spondylitis. Trimming left V 5 bases short and J 3 bases short, with 11 bases between. Germline V gene sequence: CDR1 WSHSY, CDR2 SAAADI. The CDR3 covers 13 residues. General study points: Past research had described some motif variants in reactive arthritis synovial fluid and blood. In peripheral blood, disease-linked CD8+ clones occurred at relatively low frequencies. Significantly higher representation of disease-linked clones was reported for matched ankylosing spondylitis synovial fluid.

This clonotype was counted at least ten times. Its antigen is currently unknown. For TCR beta, libraries came from quantitative 5'-RACE with molecular barcodes. MiXCR, run by TCRdb on the 5' RACE reads, gives a single entry per CDR3 protein. The profile shows 150,000 to 200,000 distinct CDR3 sequences, around 10% of them singletons. This receptor was taken from a male donor with ankylosing spondylitis or in good health (not recorded which). V gene TRBV10-2 combines with J gene TRBJ2-7; tentative D call: TRBD2 (6 bases). Sequencing was carried out using blood, either unsorted or a sorted T cell fraction (not recorded which). The CDR3 loop reads CASSPGGNYEQYF. In DNA, the CDR3 is TGCGCCAGCAGTCCCGGGGGTAACTACGAGCAGTACTTC.